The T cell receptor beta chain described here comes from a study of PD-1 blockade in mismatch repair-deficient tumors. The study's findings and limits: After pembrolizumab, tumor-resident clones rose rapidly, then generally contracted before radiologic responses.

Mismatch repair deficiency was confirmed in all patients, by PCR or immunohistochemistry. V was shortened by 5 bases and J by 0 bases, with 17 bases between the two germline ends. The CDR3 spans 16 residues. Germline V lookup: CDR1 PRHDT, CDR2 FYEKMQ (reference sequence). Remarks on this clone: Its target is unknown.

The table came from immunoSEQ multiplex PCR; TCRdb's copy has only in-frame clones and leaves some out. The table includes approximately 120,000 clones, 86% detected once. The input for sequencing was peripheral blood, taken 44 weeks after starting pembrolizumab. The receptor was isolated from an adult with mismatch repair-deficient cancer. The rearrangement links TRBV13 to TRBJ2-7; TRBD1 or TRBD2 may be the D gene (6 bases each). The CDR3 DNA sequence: TGTGCCAGCAGCAGCGCGGGACATGGTCCCTCCTACGAGCAGTACTTC. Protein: CASSSAGHGPSYEQYF. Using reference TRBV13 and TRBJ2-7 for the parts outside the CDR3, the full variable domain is AAGVIQSPRHLIKEKRETATLKCYPIPRHDTVYWYQQGPGQDPQFLISFYEKMQSDKGSIPDRFSAQQFSDYHSELNMSSLELGDSALYFCASSSAGHGPSYEQYFGPGTRLTVT.